This TCR beta chain was retrieved from a study of memory CD4+ T cells and cytomegalovirus serostatus. This CDR3 region has 15 residues. With V trimmed by 4 bases and J by 4 bases, 5 bases remained unmatched. Germline lookup yields CDR1 SGHDT and CDR2 YYEEEE. Single viable CD3+CD4+CD8-CD45RO+ cells were sorted as the memory CD4+ T cells. Donors' CMV status reflects serum IgG against pp150, pp28, p38, p52. Authors' analysis steps: After removing out-of-frame reads, around 2.2 million distinct TCRbeta sequences remained. Clones were sequenced by immunoSEQ multiplex PCR, and TCRdb holds only the in-frame ones, with some missing. The V and J calls and clone size are taken from that table; D and trimming were inferred from the DNA. The sample holds roughly 67,000 clones, roughly 76% seen once.

The sequence was collected from an adult in good health and CMV-seropositive. The rearrangement joins TRBV5-6 to TRBJ1-2; TRBD1 agrees at 12 bases. Input material: memory CD4+ T cells from blood. CDR3 coding DNA: TGTGCCAGCAGCGTGGGACAGGGGGCGGTCTATGGCTACACCTTC. This translates into CASSVGQGAVYGYTF.